The clone carrying this T cell receptor (beta chain) has just a few counts. Its matching antigen is unknown. The sample comes from a study of CD8+ T cells in alopecia areata. Study summary: Patients received oral tofacitinib, 5 to 10 mg twice daily, for moderate-to-severe alopecia areata.

The sequencing template was cDNA reverse transcribed from extracted RNA. Repertoires were generated with immunoSEQ multiplex PCR, while TCRdb's copy carries only in-frame clones and drops some. The sample lists roughly 7,400 clones; 64% were seen once. Findings of the study overall: Tofacitinib significantly decreased scalp clonality and expanded CD8+ clones among top 100. Many expanded lesional clones persisted during tofacitinib (in both scalp and blood).

The treatment denotes: oral pan-JAK inhibitor, 5-10 mg twice daily. Collected material from alopecia areata patients comprised lesional scalp punch biopsies and peripheral blood. There are 12 residues in the CDR3. The germline CDR1 and CDR2 sequences are SGDLS and YYNGEE. The germline V and J ends were trimmed by 6 bases and 3 bases, with 4 bases remaining between them. V is TRBV9 and J is TRBJ1-6; D is uncertain. Sequencing used skin, obtained at week 4, from a patient treated with tofacitinib. The clonotype originates from a human donor with alopecia areata. This CDR3 is CASNRYNSPLHF. For the CDR3, the DNA is TGTGCCAGCAACCGCTATAATTCACCCCTCCACTTT. The whole variable domain, filled in from reference TRBV9 and TRBJ1-6, reads DSGVTQTPKHLITATGQRVTLRCSPRSGDLSVYWYQQSLDQGLQFLIQYYNGEERAKGNILERFSAQQFPDLHSELNLSSLELGDSALYFCASNRYNSPLHFGNGTRLTVT.